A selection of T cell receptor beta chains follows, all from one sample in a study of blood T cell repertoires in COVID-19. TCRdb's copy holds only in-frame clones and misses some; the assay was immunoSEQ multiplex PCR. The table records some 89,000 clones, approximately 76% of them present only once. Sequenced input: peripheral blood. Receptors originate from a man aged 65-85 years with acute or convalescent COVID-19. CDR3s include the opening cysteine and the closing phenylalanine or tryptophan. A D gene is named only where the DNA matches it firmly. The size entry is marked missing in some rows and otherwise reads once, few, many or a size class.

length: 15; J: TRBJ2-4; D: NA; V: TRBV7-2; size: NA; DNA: TGTGCCAGCAGCTTAGGACAGATAGCCAAAAACATTCAGTACTTC; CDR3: CASSLGQIAKNIQYF
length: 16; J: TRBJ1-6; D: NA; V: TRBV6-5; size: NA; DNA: TGTGCCAGCAGTTACTTCAGTGGCCAGGATAATTCACCCCTCCACTTT; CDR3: CASSYFSGQDNSPLHF
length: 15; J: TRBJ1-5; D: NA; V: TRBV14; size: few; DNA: TGTGCCAGCAGCCAAGATGGGCAGCCTAATCAGCCCCAGCATTTT; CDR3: CASSQDGQPNQPQHF
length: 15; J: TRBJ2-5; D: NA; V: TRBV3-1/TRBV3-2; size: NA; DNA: TGTGCCAGCAGCCAAGATGGGCAGTCCCAAGAGACCCAGTACTTC; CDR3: CASSQDGQSQETQYF
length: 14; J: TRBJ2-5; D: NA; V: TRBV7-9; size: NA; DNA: TGTGCCAGCAGCTTAGGAGACGGACTCCCGGCCCAGTACTTC; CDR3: CASSLGDGLPAQYF
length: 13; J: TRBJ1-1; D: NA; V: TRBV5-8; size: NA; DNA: TGTGCCAGCAGCTTCTCAGGTAACACTGAAGCTTTCTTT; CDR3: CASSFSGNTEAFF
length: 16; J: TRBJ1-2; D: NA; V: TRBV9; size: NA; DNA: TGTGCCAGCAGCGTAGGAATGGAGGGGACTAACTATGGCTACACCTTC; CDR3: CASSVGMEGTNYGYTF
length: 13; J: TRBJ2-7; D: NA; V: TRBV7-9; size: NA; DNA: TGTGCCAGCAGCTTAGAGGACAGCTACGAGCAGTACTTC; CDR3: CASSLEDSYEQYF
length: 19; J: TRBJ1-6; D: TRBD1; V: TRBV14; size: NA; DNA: TGTGCCAGCAGCCAAAGATCAGACAGGGAGAACTCCTATAATTCACCCCTCCACTTT; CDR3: CASSQRSDRENSYNSPLHF
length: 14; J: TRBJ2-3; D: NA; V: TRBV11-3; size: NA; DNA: TGTGCCAGCAGCTTAGGAGGGCCCACAGATACGCAGTATTTT; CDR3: CASSLGGPTDTQYF
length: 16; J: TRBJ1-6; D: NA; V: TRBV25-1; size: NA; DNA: TGTGCCAGCAGTGAAGGGGGCAGCTCCTATAATTCACCCCTCCACTTT; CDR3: CASSEGGSSYNSPLHF
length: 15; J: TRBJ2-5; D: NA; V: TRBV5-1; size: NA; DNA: TGCGCCAGCAGGGAGGCGGGGGCGTACCAAGAGACCCAGTACTTC; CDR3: CASREAGAYQETQYF
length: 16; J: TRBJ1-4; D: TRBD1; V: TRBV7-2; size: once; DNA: TGTGCCAGCAGCCCCAGACAGGGAGGAACTAATGAAAAACTGTTTTTT; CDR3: CASSPRQGGTNEKLFF
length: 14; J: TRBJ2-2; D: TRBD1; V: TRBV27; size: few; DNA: TGTGCCAGCGCGAGACAGGGTTTCGCCGGGGAGCTGTTTTTT; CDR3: CASARQGFAGELFF
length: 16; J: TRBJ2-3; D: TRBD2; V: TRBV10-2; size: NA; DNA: TGCGCCAGCAGTGAGTTGGGCGGGGGGGCTGGAGATACGCAGTATTTT; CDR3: CASSELGGGAGDTQYF
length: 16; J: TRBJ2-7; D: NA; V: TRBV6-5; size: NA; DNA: TGTGCCAGCAGTTACTCCTCAGCGGGCAGCTCCTACGAGCAGTACTTC; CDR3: CASSYSSAGSSYEQYF
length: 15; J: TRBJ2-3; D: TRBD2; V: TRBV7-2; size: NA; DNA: TGTGCCAGCAGCCGCACTAGCGGGGGGTCAGATACGCAGTATTTT; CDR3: CASSRTSGGSDTQYF
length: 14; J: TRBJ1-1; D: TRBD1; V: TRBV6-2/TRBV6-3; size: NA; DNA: TGTGCCAGCAGTAAAGACAGGGGGGAGGCTGAAGCTTTCTTT; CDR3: CASSKDRGEAEAFF
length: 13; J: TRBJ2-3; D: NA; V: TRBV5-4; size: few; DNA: TGTGCCAGCAGCTTGGGGCCCACAGATACGCAGTATTTT; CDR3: CASSLGPTDTQYF
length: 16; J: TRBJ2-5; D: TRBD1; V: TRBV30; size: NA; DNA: TGTGCCTGGAGTGCCAGGGAGGACAGGGGCGGGGAGACCCAGTACTTC; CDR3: CAWSAREDRGGETQYF
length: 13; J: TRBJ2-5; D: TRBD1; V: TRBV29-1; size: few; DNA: TGCAGCGTACGACAGGGGAACCAAGAGACCCAGTACTTC; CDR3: CSVRQGNQETQYF
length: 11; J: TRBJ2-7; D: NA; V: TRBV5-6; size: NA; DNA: TGTGCCAGCAGCTTGGCTTACGAGCAGTACTTC; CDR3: CASSLAYEQYF
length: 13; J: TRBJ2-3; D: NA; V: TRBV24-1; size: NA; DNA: TGTGCCACCAGTGGCGCCCCTCCAGATACGCAGTATTTT; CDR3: CATSGAPPDTQYF
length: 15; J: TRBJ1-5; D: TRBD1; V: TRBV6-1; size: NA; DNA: TGTGCCAGCAGTGAATGGGACAGGGAGGATCAGCCCCAGCATTTT; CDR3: CASSEWDREDQPQHF
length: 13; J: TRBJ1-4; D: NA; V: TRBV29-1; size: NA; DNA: TGCAGCGCCTCTGATTTGACTACAAGAAAACTGTTTTTT; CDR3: CSASDLTTRKLFF
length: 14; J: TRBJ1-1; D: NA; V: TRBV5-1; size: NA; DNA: TGCGCCAGCAGCTTGGCCACTCAGGTCACTGAAGCTTTCTTT; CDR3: CASSLATQVTEAFF
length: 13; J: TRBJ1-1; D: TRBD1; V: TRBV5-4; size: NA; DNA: TGTGCCAGCAGCCTGACAGGGGGCACTGAAGCTTTCTTT; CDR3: CASSLTGGTEAFF
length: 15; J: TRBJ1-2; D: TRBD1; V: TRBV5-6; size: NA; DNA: TGTGCCAGCAGAATGGGACAGGGGATTAACTATGGCTACACCTTC; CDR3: CASRMGQGINYGYTF
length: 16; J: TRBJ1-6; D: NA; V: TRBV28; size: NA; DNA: TGTGCCAGCAGCGGCCACGGGGGGAAATATAATTCACCCCTCCACTTT; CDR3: CASSGHGGKYNSPLHF
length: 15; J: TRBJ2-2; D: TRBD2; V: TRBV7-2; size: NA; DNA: TGTGCCAGCAGCGGTTGGCGGGAGGCCACCGGGGAGCTGTTTTTT; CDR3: CASSGWREATGELFF
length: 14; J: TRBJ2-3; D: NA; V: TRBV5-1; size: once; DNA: TGCGCCAGCAGCGGATTACAGAGTCCAGATACGCAGTATTTT; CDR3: CASSGLQSPDTQYF
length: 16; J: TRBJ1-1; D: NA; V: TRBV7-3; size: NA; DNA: TGTGCCAGCAGCCCCGAGGGGGGGAGCTGGAACACTGAAGCTTTCTTT; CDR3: CASSPEGGSWNTEAFF
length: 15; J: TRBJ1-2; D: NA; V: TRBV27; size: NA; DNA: TGTGCCAGCAGACCTATAGACAGGAACTCTATCGGCTACACCTTC; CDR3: CASRPIDRNSIGYTF
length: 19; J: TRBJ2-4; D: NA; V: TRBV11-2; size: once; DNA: TGTGCCAGCAGCGTCAGGGGCGGTCGGGTATGGGTAGCCAAAAACATTCAGTACTTC; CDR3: CASSVRGGRVWVAKNIQYF
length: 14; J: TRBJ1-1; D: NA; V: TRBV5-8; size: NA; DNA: TGTGCCAGCAGCTTGGCGGGGGAGGTTACTGAAGCTTTCTTT; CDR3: CASSLAGEVTEAFF
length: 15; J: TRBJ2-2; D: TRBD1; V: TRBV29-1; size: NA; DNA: TGCAGCGTTGAAGGGGACAGGGAGGGTACCGGGGAGCTGTTTTTT; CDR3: CSVEGDREGTGELFF
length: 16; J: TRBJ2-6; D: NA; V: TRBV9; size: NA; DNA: TGTGCCAGCAGCGGCACAGGGTACGCCGGGGCCAACGTCCTGACTTTC; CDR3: CASSGTGYAGANVLTF
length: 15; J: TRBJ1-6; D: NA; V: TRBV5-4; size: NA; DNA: TGTGCCAGCAGCCCCGGTAGCTCCTATAATTCACCCCTCCACTTT; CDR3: CASSPGSSYNSPLHF
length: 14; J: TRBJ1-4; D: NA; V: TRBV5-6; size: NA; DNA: TGTGCCAGCAGCTTGGGACAGTTAAATGAAAAACTGTTTTTT; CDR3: CASSLGQLNEKLFF
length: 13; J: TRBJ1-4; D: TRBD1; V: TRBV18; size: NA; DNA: TGTGCCAGCTCACCGGACAGGGGAGGCGAACTGTTTTTT; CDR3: CASSPDRGGELFF
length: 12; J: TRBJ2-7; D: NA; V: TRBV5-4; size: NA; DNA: TGTGCCAGCAGCTTTCGTTCGGGGTCGTTCGACTTC; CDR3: CASSFRSGSFDF
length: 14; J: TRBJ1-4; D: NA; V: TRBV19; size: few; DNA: TGTGCCAGTAGTAACGGTCAACGAGGGGAAAAACTGTTTTTT; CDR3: CASSNGQRGEKLFF